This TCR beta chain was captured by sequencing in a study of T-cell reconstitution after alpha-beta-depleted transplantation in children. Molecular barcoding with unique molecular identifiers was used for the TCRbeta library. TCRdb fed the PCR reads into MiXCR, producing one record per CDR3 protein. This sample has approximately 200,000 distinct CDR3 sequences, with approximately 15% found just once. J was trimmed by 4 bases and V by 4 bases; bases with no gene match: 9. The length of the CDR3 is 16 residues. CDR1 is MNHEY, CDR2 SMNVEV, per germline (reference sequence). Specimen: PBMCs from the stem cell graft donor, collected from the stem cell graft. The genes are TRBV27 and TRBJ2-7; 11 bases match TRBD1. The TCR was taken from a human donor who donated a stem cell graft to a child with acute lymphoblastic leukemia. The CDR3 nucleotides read TGTGCCAGCAGTTCTCGTCCGGGACAGGGGGGGTACGAGCAGTACTTC. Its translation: CASSSRPGQGGYEQYF.